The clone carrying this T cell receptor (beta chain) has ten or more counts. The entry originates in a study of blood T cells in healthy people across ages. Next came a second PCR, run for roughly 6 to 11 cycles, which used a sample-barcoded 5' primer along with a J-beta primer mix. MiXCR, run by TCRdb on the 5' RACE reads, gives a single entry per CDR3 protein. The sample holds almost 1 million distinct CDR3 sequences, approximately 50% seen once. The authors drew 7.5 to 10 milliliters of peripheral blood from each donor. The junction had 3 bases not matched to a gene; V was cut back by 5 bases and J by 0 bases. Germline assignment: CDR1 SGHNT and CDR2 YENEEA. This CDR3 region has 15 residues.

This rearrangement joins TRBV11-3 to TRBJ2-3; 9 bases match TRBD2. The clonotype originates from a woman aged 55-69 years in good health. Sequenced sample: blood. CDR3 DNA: TGTGCCAGCAGCCCGGGACTAGCCAGCACAGATACGCAGTATTTT. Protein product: CASSPGLASTDTQYF. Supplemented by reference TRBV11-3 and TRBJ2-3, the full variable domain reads EAGVVQSPRYKIIEKKQPVAFWCNPISGHNTLYWYLQNLGQGPELLIRYENEEAVDDSQLPKDRFSAERLKGVDSTLKIQPAELGDSAVYLCASSPGLASTDTQYFGPGTRLTVL.